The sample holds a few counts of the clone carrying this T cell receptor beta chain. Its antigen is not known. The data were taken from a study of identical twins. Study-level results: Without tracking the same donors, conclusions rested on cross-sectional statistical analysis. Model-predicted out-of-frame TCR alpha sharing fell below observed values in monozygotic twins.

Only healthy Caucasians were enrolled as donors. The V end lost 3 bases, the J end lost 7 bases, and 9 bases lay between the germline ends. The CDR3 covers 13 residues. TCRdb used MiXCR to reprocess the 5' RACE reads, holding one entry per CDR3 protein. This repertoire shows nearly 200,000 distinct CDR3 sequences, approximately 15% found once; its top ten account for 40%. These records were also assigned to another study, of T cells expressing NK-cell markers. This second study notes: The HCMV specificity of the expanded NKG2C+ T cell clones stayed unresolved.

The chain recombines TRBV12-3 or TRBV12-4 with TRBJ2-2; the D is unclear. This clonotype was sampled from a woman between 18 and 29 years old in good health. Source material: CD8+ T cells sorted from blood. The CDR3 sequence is CASSFSVGGELFF. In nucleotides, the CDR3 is TGTGCCAGCAGTTTCTCTGTAGGCGGGGAGCTGTTTTTT.